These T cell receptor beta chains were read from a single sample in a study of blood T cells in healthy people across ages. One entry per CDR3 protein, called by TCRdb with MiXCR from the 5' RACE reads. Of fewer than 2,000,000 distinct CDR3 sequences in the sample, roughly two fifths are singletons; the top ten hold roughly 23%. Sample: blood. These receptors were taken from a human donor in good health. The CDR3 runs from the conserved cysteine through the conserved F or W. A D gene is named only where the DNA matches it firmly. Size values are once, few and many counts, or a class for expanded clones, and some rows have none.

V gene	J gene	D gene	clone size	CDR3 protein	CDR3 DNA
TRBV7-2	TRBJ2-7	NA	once	CASNVARDTGFYEQYF	TGTGCCAGCAACGTAGCGAGGGACACCGGATTCTACGAGCAGTACTTC
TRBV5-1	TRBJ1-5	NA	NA	CASSLVLDRDLHSNQPQHF	TGCGCCAGCAGCTTGGTATTGGACAGAGACCTCCATAGCAATCAGCCCCAGCATTTT
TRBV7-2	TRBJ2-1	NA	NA	CASSLDEVGYNEQFF	TGTGCCAGCAGCTTAGACGAGGTGGGGTACAATGAGCAGTTCTTC
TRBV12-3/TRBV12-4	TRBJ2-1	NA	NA	CASSLWQENNEQFF	TGTGCCAGCAGTTTATGGCAGGAGAACAATGAGCAGTTCTTC
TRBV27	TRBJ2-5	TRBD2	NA	CASSLYGGSGKETQYF	TGTGCCAGCAGTTTATATGGGGGGAGCGGGAAAGAGACCCAGTACTTC
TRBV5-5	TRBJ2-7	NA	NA	CASSLGVLGLSSYEQYF	TGTGCCAGCAGCTTGGGTGTATTGGGCCTGAGCTCCTACGAGCAGTACTTC
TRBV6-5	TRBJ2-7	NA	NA	CASSYREGADYEQYF	TGTGCCAGCAGTTACAGGGAGGGGGCTGACTACGAGCAGTACTTC
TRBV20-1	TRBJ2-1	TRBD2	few	CSAKGSGGALPYNEQFF	TGCAGTGCCAAGGGTAGCGGGGGGGCCTTACCATACAATGAGCAGTTCTTC
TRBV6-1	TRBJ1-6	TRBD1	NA	CASSDEDRVYSPLHF	TGTGCCAGCAGTGATGAGGACAGGGTATACTCACCCCTCCACTTT
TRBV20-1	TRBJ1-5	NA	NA	CSARGGQGLRNQPQHF	TGCAGTGCTAGAGGGGGGCAGGGGCTTCGCAATCAGCCCCAGCATTTT
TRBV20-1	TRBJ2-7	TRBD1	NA	CSARPLGQLMHEQYF	TGCAGTGCTCGCCCCTTGGGACAGTTGATGCACGAGCAGTACTTC
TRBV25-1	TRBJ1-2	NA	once	CATLDLYGYTF	TGTGCCACCTTGGACCTATATGGCTACACCTTC
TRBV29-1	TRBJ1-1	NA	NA	CSARGSFGAFF	TGCAGCGCCCGAGGGTCCTTTGGGGCTTTCTTT
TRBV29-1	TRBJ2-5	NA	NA	CSVDGVWEETQYF	TGCAGCGTTGACGGGGTCTGGGAAGAGACCCAGTACTTC
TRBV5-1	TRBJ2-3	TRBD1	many	CASSITGGEDTQYF	TGCGCCAGCAGCATTACAGGGGGCGAAGATACGCAGTATTTT
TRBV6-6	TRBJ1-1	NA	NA	CASSYEPGENTEAFF	TGTGCCAGCAGTTACGAGCCAGGGGAGAACACTGAAGCTTTCTTT
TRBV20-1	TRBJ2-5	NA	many	CSARRQLQETQYF	TGCAGTGCTAGAAGACAGCTCCAAGAGACCCAGTACTTC
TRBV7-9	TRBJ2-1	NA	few	CASSRLTGGRYNEQFF	TGTGCCAGCAGCCGCCTTACCGGGGGGCGCTACAATGAGCAGTTCTTC
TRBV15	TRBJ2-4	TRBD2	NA	CATSRRGGIDGEQYF	TGTGCCACCAGCAGGAGGGGAGGGATCGACGGGGAGCAGTACTTC
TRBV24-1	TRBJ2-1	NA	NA	CATSASGEGPRDNGQFF	TGTGCCACCAGTGCTTCCGGTGAGGGTCCAAGGGATAATGGGCAGTTCTTC
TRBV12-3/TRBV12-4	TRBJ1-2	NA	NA	CASSFSKTGYLYGYTF	TGTGCCAGCAGTTTTTCTAAAACAGGGTACCTCTATGGCTACACCTTC
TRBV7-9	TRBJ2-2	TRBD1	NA	CASSTQGFTGELFF	TGTGCCAGCAGCACACAGGGGTTCACCGGGGAGCTGTTTTTT
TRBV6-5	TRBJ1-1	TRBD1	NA	CASGGQGANTEAFF	TGTGCCAGCGGGGGACAGGGGGCGAACACTGAAGCTTTCTTT
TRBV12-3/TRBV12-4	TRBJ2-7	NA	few	CASSLGQTDYEQYF	TGTGCCAGCAGTTTAGGACAGACCGACTACGAGCAGTACTTC
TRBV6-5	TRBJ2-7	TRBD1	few	CASSYPTRTGGDYEQYF	TGTGCCAGCAGTTACCCCACCCGGACAGGGGGTGACTACGAGCAGTACTTC
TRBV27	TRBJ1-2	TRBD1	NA	CASSLLQGEGYTF	TGTGCCAGCAGTTTATTACAGGGGGAGGGCTACACCTTC
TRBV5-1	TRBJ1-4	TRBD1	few	CASSPPGTGNEKLFF	TGCGCCAGCAGCCCGCCCGGGACAGGGAATGAAAAACTGTTTTTT
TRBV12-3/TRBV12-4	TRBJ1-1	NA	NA	CASNPRPNEAFF	TGTGCCAGCAATCCCCGCCCAAACGAAGCTTTCTTT
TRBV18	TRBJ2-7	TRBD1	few	CTSSPGGYEQYF	TGTACCAGCTCACCAGGGGGTTACGAGCAGTACTTC
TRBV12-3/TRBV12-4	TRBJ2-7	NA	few	CASSFRAGRYEQYF	TGTGCCAGCAGTTTCAGGGCAGGGAGGTACGAGCAGTACTTC
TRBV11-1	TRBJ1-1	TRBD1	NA	CASSPRKGAGTEAFF	TGTGCCAGCAGCCCCAGGAAGGGGGCGGGCACTGAAGCTTTCTTT
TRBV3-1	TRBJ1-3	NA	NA	CASSQGGGLVAGNTIYF	TGTGCCAGCAGCCAAGGGGGGGGTCTTGTGGCTGGAAACACCATATATTTT
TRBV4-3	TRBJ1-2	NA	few	CASSQVYTINYGYTF	TGCGCCAGCAGCCAAGTCTACACCATAAACTATGGCTACACCTTC
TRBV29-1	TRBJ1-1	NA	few	CSVLRRTDTEAFF	TGCAGCGTACTAAGACGGACGGACACTGAAGCTTTCTTT
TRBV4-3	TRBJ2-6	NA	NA	CASSQGQSGANVLTF	TGCGCCAGCAGCCAAGGACAGTCTGGGGCCAACGTCCTGACTTTC
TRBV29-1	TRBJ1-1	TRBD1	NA	CSVWTGGTEAFF	TGCAGCGTTTGGACAGGGGGCACTGAAGCTTTCTTT
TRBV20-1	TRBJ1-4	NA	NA	CSASRRHNEKLFF	TGCAGTGCCTCTCGGAGACATAATGAAAAACTGTTTTTT
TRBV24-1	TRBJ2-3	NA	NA	CATSDLTDSGTDTQYF	TGTGCCACCAGTGATTTGACGGACAGTGGCACAGATACGCAGTATTTT
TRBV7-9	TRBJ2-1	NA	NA	CASSLGQRSGNEQFF	TGTGCCAGCAGCTTAGGGCAGAGGTCAGGCAATGAGCAGTTCTTC
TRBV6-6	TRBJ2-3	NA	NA	CASSYDSATDTQYF	TGTGCCAGCAGTTACGACTCGGCCACAGATACGCAGTATTTT
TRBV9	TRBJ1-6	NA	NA	CASSSSPGRTNSPLHF	TGTGCCAGCAGCTCTAGCCCGGGACGGACCAATTCACCCCTCCACTTT
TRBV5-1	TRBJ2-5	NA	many	CASSSDGQETQYF	TGTGCCAGCAGTTCGGACGGACAAGAGACCCAGTACTTC
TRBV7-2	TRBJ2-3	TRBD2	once	CASSLLQRGGADTQYF	TGTGCCAGCAGCTTACTCCAGCGGGGGGGAGCAGATACGCAGTATTTT
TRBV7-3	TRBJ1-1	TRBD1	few	CASSLTRGQGYHTEAFF	TGTGCCAGCAGTTTAACTCGGGGACAGGGTTATCACACTGAAGCTTTCTTT
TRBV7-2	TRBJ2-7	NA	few	CASSLGTPDTYEQYF	TGTGCCAGCAGCTTAGGGACTCCCGATACCTACGAGCAGTACTTC
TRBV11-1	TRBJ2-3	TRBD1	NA	CASSHSRVTGAASDTQYF	TGTGCCAGCAGCCATTCCAGGGTAACAGGGGCCGCCTCAGATACGCAGTATTTT
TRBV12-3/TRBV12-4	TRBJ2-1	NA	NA	CASSMQEHFNNEQFF	TGTGCCAGCAGTATGCAGGAGCATTTTAACAATGAGCAGTTCTTC
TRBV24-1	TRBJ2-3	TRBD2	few	CATSDPSGLLPDTQYF	TGTGCCACCAGTGACCCTAGCGGGCTCCTCCCAGATACGCAGTATTTT
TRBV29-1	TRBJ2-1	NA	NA	CSVESGAWDEQFF	TGCAGCGTAGAATCGGGGGCCTGGGATGAGCAGTTCTTC
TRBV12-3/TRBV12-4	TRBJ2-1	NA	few	CASSPHRGLVNEQFF	TGTGCCAGCAGTCCCCACAGGGGACTTGTCAATGAGCAGTTCTTC